Here is one T cell receptor (beta chain) with its context. Its antigen is undetermined. This sample was taken from a study of blood T cells in healthy people across ages. Study-wide results and caveats: Higher diversity, along with more naive CD4+ cells, distinguished long-lived donors from aged donors. While age rose, TCR beta diversity per million T cells dropped in a roughly linear way.

CDR3 length: 15 residues. Trimming at V came to 6 bases and at J to 7 bases, leaving 7 bases not matched to a gene. Next came a second PCR, run for about 7 to 12 cycles, which used a sample-barcoded 5' primer along with a J-beta primer mix. Every molecule of cDNA carried a tag from a template-switch adaptor with 12 random nucleotides. TCRdb redid the calling of the 5' RACE reads with MiXCR, one entry per CDR3 protein. This sample carries fewer than 800,000 distinct CDR3 sequences, roughly 20% of them seen once, and the ten largest clones take approximately 3.6%. The receptor's source is a man in his 70s in good health. Sequenced material: blood. The gene calls are TRBV12-3 or TRBV12-4 and TRBJ1-6; TRBD1 matches at 9 bases. In nucleotides, the CDR3 is TGTGCCAGCAGCACCCGACAGGGGGAAAATTCACCCCTCCACTTT. Encoded protein: CASSTRQGENSPLHF.